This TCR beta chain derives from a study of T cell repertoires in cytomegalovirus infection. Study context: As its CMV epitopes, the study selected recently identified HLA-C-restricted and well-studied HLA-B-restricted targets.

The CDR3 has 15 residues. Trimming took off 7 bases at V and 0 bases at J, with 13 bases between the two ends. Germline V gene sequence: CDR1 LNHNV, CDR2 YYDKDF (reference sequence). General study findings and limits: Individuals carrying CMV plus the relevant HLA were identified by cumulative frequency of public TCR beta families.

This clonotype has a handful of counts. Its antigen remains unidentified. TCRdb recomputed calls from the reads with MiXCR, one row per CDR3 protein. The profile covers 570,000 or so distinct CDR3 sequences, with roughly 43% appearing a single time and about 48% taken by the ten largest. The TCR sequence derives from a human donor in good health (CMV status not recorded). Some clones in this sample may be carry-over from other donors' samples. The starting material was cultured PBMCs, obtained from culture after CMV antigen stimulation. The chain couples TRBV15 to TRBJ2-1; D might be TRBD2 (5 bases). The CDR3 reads CATTEDLSSYNEQFF. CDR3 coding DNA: TGTGCCACCACCGAGGACTTGAGCTCCTACAATGAGCAGTTCTTC. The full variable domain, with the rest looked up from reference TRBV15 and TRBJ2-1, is DAMVIQNPRYQVTQFGKPVTLSCSQTLNHNVMYWYQQKSSQAPKLLFHYYDKDFNNEADTPDNFQSRRPNTSFCFLDIRSPGLGDTAMYLCATTEDLSSYNEQFFGPGTRLTVL.